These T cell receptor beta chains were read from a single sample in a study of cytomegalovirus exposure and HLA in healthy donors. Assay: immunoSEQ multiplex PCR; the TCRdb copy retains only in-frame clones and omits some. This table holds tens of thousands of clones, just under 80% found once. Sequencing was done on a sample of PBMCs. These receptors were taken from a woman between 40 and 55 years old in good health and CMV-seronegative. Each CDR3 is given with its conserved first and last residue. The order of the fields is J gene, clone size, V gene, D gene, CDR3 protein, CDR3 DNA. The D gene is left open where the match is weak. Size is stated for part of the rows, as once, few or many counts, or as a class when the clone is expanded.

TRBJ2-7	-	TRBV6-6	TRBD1	CASSYWTGDYEQYF	TGTGCCAGCAGTTACTGGACAGGGGACTACGAGCAGTACTTC
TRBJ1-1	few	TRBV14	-	CASSQDREAFF	TGTGCCAGCAGCCAAGACAGGGAAGCTTTCTTT
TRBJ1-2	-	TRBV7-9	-	CASSTRAYGYTF	TGTGCCAGCAGCACGCGGGCCTATGGCTACACCTTC
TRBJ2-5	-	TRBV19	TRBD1	CASSILGGDETQYF	TGTGCCAGTAGTATATTAGGGGGCGACGAGACCCAGTACTTC
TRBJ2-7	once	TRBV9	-	CASSVGQGRSYEQYF	TGTGCCAGCAGCGTAGGCCAGGGAAGGTCCTACGAGCAGTACTTC
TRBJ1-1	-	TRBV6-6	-	CASSHPGGTSEAFF	TGTGCCAGCAGTCACCCGGGGGGCACGAGTGAAGCTTTCTTT
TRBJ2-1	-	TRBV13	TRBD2	CASSPREREGQYNEQFF	TGTGCCAGCAGCCCTAGGGAGCGGGAGGGCCAGTACAATGAGCAGTTCTTC
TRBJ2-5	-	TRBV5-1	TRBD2	CASSLTGLAGGGTQYF	TGCGCCAGCAGCTTAACGGGACTAGCGGGAGGAGGGACCCAGTACTTC
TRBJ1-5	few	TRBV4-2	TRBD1	CASSQDAGGNQPQHF	TGTGCCAGCAGCCAAGATGCAGGGGGAAACCAGCCCCAGCATTTT
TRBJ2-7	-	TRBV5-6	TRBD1	CASRQAGGSEQYF	TGTGCCAGCAGGCAAGCAGGGGGATCAGAGCAGTACTTC
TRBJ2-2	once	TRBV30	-	CAWGGHGAGELFF	TGTGCCTGGGGCGGGCACGGGGCCGGGGAGCTGTTTTTT
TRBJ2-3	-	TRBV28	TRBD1	CASSLGRQGAKELTDTQYF	TGTGCCAGCAGTTTAGGAAGACAGGGGGCCAAGGAACTCACAGATACGCAGTATTTT
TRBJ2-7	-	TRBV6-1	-	CASSELGQYTYEQYF	TGTGCCAGCAGTGAACTAGGACAGTATACCTACGAGCAGTACTTC